Following are 22 T cell receptor beta chains from one sample sequenced in a study of CD8+ T cells in alopecia areata. RNA, once extracted, was reverse transcribed into cDNA for use as the sequencing template. Sequenced by immunoSEQ multiplex PCR; TCRdb stores in-frame clones only, minus some. The sample shows over 100,000 clones, none of them appearing just once. Sequencing used lesional skin. These receptors originate from a C3H/HeJ mouse with alopecia areata. The MHC haplotype recorded for the strain is H2-k.

This clone has a count of ten or more. Genes and germline are mouse. With the read ending 4 residues before the CDR3 end, the germline J gene is used to fill in that end. The chain has TRBV13-3 and TRBJ2-3, with 12 bases that match TRBD2. Looked up from germline, CDR1 is NNHDY and CDR2 is SYVADS. The CDR3 totals 17 residues. V shed 0 bases and J 1 base; nucleotides not matched to a gene: 3. Partial CDR3 DNA: TGTGCCAGCAGTGATGTGGGACTGGGGGGTGGTGCAGAA. Translating it yields CASSDVGLGGGAE. The full CDR3 protein reads CASSDVGLGGGAETLYF.

On this clone: Each gene name is a mouse one. The CDR3 extends 4 residues past the end of the read, so its final part is completed from the germline J gene. This chain uses TRBV19 with TRBJ2-3; 12 bases match TRBD2. Trimming took 4 bases from V and 1 from J; bases not matched to a gene: 10. The CDR3 length is 18 residues. Germline V gives CDR1 FNHDT, CDR2 SITEND (reference sequence). The chain's CDR3 is CASSPRTGGVAGAETLYF. The CDR3 bases that were read are TGTGCCAGCAGTCCACGGACTGGGGGGGTGGCGGGTGCAGAA.

This clone came up many times. The genes and germline here are from mouse. The DNA ends 4 residues before the CDR3 does, and the rest of the CDR3 is filled in from the germline J gene. V gene TRBV13-3 combines with J gene TRBJ1-2, with D hard to call. Trimming cost V 3 bases and J 4 bases, with 7 bases left between them. The germline V gene encodes CDR1 NNHDY and CDR2 SYVADS. The CDR3 is 12 amino acids. The CDR3 sequence is CASSASGSDYTF. The CDR3 DNA, read in part, is TGTGCCAGCAGTGCCTCAGGCTCC.

This clone was counted ten times or more. Here the gene names and germline are mouse. Coverage ceases 4 residues before the CDR3 finishes, and the germline J gene fills in the end. V usage is TRBV13-3 and J usage is TRBJ2-3; 7 nucleotides align to TRBD2. V lost 5 bases to trimming and J lost 0 bases; unmatched junction nucleotides: 3. This CDR3 is 14 amino acids long. Germline lookup yields CDR1 NNHDY and CDR2 SYVADS. CDR3 sequence reads: CASRNWGSAETLYF. The covered CDR3 bases are TGTGCCAGCAGAAACTGGGGTAGTGCAGAA.

Of note for this clone: The genes and germline here are from mouse. The read gets to within 4 residues of the CDR3 end, and the germline J gene fills in the rest. This chain joins TRBV13-3 and TRBJ2-3, with 14 bases fitting TRBD2. CDR3 length: 18 amino acids. CDR1 is NNHDY and CDR2 is SYVADS in the germline V gene. The J segment lost 1 base and the V segment lost 4 bases, leaving 8 bases of the junction unmatched. The part of the CDR3 DNA that was read is TGTGCCAGCAGTACGGGACTGGGGGGGCCGTCCCGTGCAGAA. Translated, it gives CASSTGLGGPSRAE. The full CDR3 protein is CASSTGLGGPSRAETLYF.

A remark on this clone: Genes and germline are mouse. The DNA ends 4 residues before the CDR3 does, and the rest of the CDR3 is filled in from the germline J gene. This chain connects TRBV29 to TRBJ2-1, with 7 bases identical to TRBD2. CDR3 length equals 15 residues. From germline, CDR1 is MSHET and CDR2 SYDVDS. The trim removed 2 bases at V and 1 base at J, leaving 2 bases unmatched. The CDR3: CASSLTWGNYAEQFF. CDR3 DNA (partial): TGTGCTAGCAGTTTAACCTGGGGGAACTATGCT.

This clone was seen only a few times. The genes and germline here are from mouse. The read terminates 4 residues ahead of where the CDR3 ends, so the germline J gene completes it. The chain combines TRBV17 with TRBJ2-1, with TRBD2 identical over 7 bases. Per the germline V gene, CDR1 is MNHDT and CDR2 is YYDKIL. This CDR3 has 15 amino acids. Germline trimming cut 5 bases from V and 3 bases from J; bases unmatched to any gene: 7. Incomplete CDR3 DNA: TGTGCTAGCAGTGGTTGGGGGGAGGGCTATGCT. As protein: CASSGWGEGYA. The CDR3 in full is CASSGWGEGYAEQFF.

This clone appeared a few times. Gene names are mouse gene names. The read terminates 4 residues before the CDR3 end, so the remaining end is supplied by the germline J gene. V gene TRBV14 combines with J gene TRBJ2-7; possibly TRBD2 for D (6 bases). The CDR3 is 15 amino acids. Germline-derived CDR1 and CDR2 are SGHDT and FRDEAV. V was clipped by 1 base and J by 0 bases, with 11 bases between them. Partial CDR3 DNA: TGTGCCAGCAGTTTCCCTGGGGTGAGCTCCTAT. Translating it yields CASSFPGVSSY. The CDR3 as a whole reads CASSFPGVSSYEQYF.

This clone was seen only a few times. Germline and genes: mouse. The read gets to within 4 residues of the CDR3 end, and the germline J gene fills in the rest. The J gene is TRBJ2-7, the V gene TRBV19; the match to TRBD2 covers 9 bases. V lost 7 bases, J lost 3 bases, and 2 bases stayed unmatched. The germline gives CDR1 FNHDT, CDR2 SITEND (reference sequence). The CDR3 spans 12 residues. CDR3 in amino acids: CASVDWGYEQYF. Incomplete CDR3 DNA: TGTGCCAGCGTGGACTGGGGCTAT.

A note on this clone: Mouse gene names apply. The CDR3 end falls 4 residues outside the read, so it is completed with the germline J gene. J is TRBJ2-5 and V is TRBV19, with 9 bases matching TRBD2. Losses at the gene ends were 2 bases for V and 1 base for J; bases not matched to a gene: 8. Germline loops: CDR1 FNHDT, CDR2 SITEND (reference sequence). This CDR3 spans 17 amino acids. The CDR3 reads CASSMIWGGEDQDTQYF. CDR3 DNA (partial): TGTGCCAGCAGTATGATCTGGGGGGGAGAGGACCAAGAC.

This clone was observed many times. Each gene name is a mouse one. Read sequence stops 4 residues before the CDR3 end, and the germline J gene provides the missing end. V and J are TRBV13-3 and TRBJ2-7; D perhaps matches TRBD1 (5 bases). Germline CDR1 is NNHDY and CDR2 is SYVADS. There are 15 residues in the CDR3. Deletions cut 2 bases from V and 0 bases from J, with 12 bases between. The CDR3 sequence is CASSDREDFSYEQYF. CDR3 DNA, as far as it was read: TGTGCCAGCAGTGACAGGGAGGATTTCTCCTAT.

This clone was detected a few times. Gene labels here are mouse ones. The CDR3 goes on 4 residues after the read ends, and that part is filled in from the germline J gene. The chain joins TRBV5 to TRBJ2-7; D uncertain. The CDR3 has 12 residues. The germline V gene encodes CDR1 LGHNA and CDR2 YNLKQL (reference sequence). CDR3: CASSQTPYEQYF. The part of the CDR3 DNA that was read is TGTGCCAGCAGCCAAACTCCGTAT.

This clone has only a few counts. The gene symbols are mouse symbols. The CDR3 extends 4 residues past the end of the read, so its final part is completed from the germline J gene. This chain joins TRBV19 and TRBJ2-1, with D possibly being TRBD1 (6 bases). The germline V gene has CDR1 FNHDT and CDR2 SITEND (reference sequence). The CDR3 length is 14 residues. The CDR3 DNA, read in part, is TGTGCCAGCAGTACACCAGGGGAGAGGGCT. Protein sequence: CASSTPGERA. The CDR3 as a whole reads CASSTPGERAEQFF.

As concerns this clone: Gene names follow the mouse nomenclature. Coverage ceases 4 residues before the CDR3 finishes, and the germline J gene fills in the end. The genes are TRBV19 and TRBJ2-1; D may be TRBD1 (6 bases). The CDR3 sequence is 14 residues long. Germline V gene sequence: CDR1 FNHDT, CDR2 SITEND (reference sequence). With 2 bases removed from V and 3 bases from J, the gap between germline ends came to 9 bases. CDR3 loop: CASSIKTGYAEQFF. Partial CDR3 DNA: TGTGCCAGCAGTATTAAGACAGGCTATGCT.

In this sample, this clone turned up many times. Mouse gene names and germline throughout. The read comes to an end 4 residues before the CDR3 does, leaving the germline J gene to fill in the end. J is TRBJ2-3 and V is TRBV13-3; 10 nucleotides align to TRBD2. Germline-derived CDR1 and CDR2 are NNHDY and SYVADS. V lost 0 bases and J lost 0; bases outside the gene matches: 7. CDR3 length: 18 amino acids. The CDR3 sequence: CASSDETGGVLSAETLYF. CDR3 DNA (partial): TGTGCCAGCAGTGATGAAACTGGGGGGGTTCTTAGTGCAGAA.

This clone has ten or more counts. Genes and germline come from the mouse. The read is 4 residues too short to cover the CDR3 end, so that end is filled in from the germline J gene. The chain couples TRBV13-3 to TRBJ2-7; D remains ambiguous. The CDR3 contains 13 residues. Germline V gives CDR1 NNHDY, CDR2 SYVADS. V lost 7 bases and J lost 0, with 11 bases in between. The covered CDR3 bases are TGTGCCAGCTCCAGCGTCAGCTCCTAT. It yields the protein CASSSVSSY. The whole CDR3 protein reads CASSSVSSYEQYF.

As for this clone: These gene names are mouse names. The sequenced fragment ends 4 residues before the CDR3 boundary, so the rest is inferred from the germline J gene. This sequence joins TRBV13-3 and TRBJ2-4, with TRBD1 identical over 7 bases. CDR3 length: 15 residues. Germline CDR1 and CDR2: NNHDY and SYVADS. Trimming cost V 1 base and J 0 bases; bases outside gene matches: 2. CDR3 DNA (partial): TGTGCCAGCAGTGATTGGGACAGTAGTCAAAAC. It is translated as CASSDWDSSQN. The full CDR3 is CASSDWDSSQNTLYF.

This clone was recorded a few times. Genes and germline come from the mouse. The read terminates 4 residues ahead of where the CDR3 ends, so the germline J gene completes it. The chain has TRBV31 and TRBJ1-1; 9 bases are a match to TRBD1. Per germline, CDR1 GKSSPN and CDR2 SITVG. The CDR3 spans 14 residues. This CDR3 is CAWSPRTGEEEVFF. CDR3 bases read: TGTGCCTGGAGTCCCCGGACAGGGGAGGAA. The variable domain in full, completed from reference TRBV31 and TRBJ1-1, reads AQTIHQWPVAEIKAVGSPLSLGCTIKGKSSPNLYWYWQATGGTLQQLFYSITVGQVESVVQLNLSASRPKDDQFILSTEKLLLSHSGFYLCAWSPRTGEEEVFFGKGTRLTVV.

This clone was picked up a small number of times. Gene labels here are mouse ones. The read halts 4 residues ahead of the CDR3 end, with the missing end drawn from the germline J gene. J is TRBJ1-2 and V is TRBV13-3; D is perhaps TRBD1 (6 bases). This CDR3 comprises 15 residues. Germline V lookup: CDR1 NNHDY, CDR2 SYVADS. Here the CDR3 reads CASSDEGLGGLDYTF. The CDR3 DNA, read in part, is TGTGCCAGCAGTGATGAGGGACTGGGGGGGCTC.

The sample holds a few counts of this clone. Gene names refer to mouse genes. The read gets to within 4 residues of the CDR3 end, and the germline J gene fills in the rest. V is TRBV13-3 and J is TRBJ1-1; TRBD1 aligns across 9 bases. The length of the CDR3 is 16 residues. V lost 0 bases, J lost 1 base, and 4 bases stayed unmatched. The germline V gene has CDR1 NNHDY and CDR2 SYVADS. CDR3 bases read: TGTGCCAGCAGTGATGCCGGGACAGGGAGAAACACA. This codes for CASSDAGTGRNT. The CDR3, in full, reads CASSDAGTGRNTEVFF.

This clone was counted a few times. Genes here carry mouse names. The CDR3 is cut off 4 residues early in the read; its end comes from the germline J gene. The chain joins TRBV17 to TRBJ2-1; no definite D call. This CDR3 has 12 residues. Trimming stripped 2 bases from V and 4 bases from J, with 3 bases between. CDR1 is MNHDT and CDR2 is YYDKIL in the germline V gene. The CDR3 loop reads CASSRQYAEQFF. The covered CDR3 bases are TGTGCTAGCAGTAGACAATATGCT.

This clone turned up a few times. Gene names follow the mouse nomenclature. The sequenced fragment ends 4 residues before the CDR3 boundary, so the rest is inferred from the germline J gene. The J gene is TRBJ1-4, the V gene TRBV31, with TRBD1 matching over 10 bases. The CDR3 has 13 amino acids. The germline gives CDR1 GKSSPN, CDR2 SITVG. V dropped 7 bases and J dropped 4; count of bases not matched to a gene: 3. Partial CDR3 DNA: TGTGCCTCCGGGACAGGGGTCAACGAA. The encoded protein is CASGTGVNE. The CDR3 as a whole reads CASGTGVNERLFF.